One and the same sample provided the 17 T cell receptor beta chains below, sequenced in a study of Graves' ophthalmopathy and Graves' hyperthyroidism (dated by TCRdb to 2016 to 2019). Data came from an Illumina HiSeq 2000. TCR beta CDR3 regions were amplified from RNA transcripts for repertoire sequencing. The first round was an RT-PCR using HTBI primers with the Qiagen OneStep RT-PCR kit, and this first round was followed by a second-round multiplex PCR, then size selection and purification. TCRdb reprocessing: public reads trimmed at Q25 with fastp, clones called with MiXCR, in-frame beta chains kept. Every CDR3 protein is listed once, alongside the most common genes and DNA of its rows. This sample gives over 650,000 distinct CDR3 sequences in total; roughly 41% of them show up just once. The ten largest clones add up to around 3.3% of the sample. The material sequenced was peripheral blood. These receptors came from an adult man with Graves' ophthalmopathy.

This rearrangement joins TRBV5-1 to TRBJ2-7; a weak D match, TRBD1 (5 bases). The germline CDR1 and CDR2 sequences are SGHRS and YFSETQ. This CDR3 spans 15 amino acids. V lost 0 bases and J 0 bases, leaving 10 bases between the germline ends. The CDR3 DNA follows: TGCGCCAGCAGCTTGGGTAGGGGTGGCTCCTACGAGCAGTACTTC. It yields the protein CASSLGRGGSYEQYF.

On this clonotype itself: Lacking the conserved final phenylalanine or tryptophan, this CDR3 likely reflects a read error. The chain joins TRBV24-1 to TRBJ2-5; 8 positions agree with TRBD2. Germline values: CDR1 KGHDR, CDR2 SFDVKD. CDR3 length: 14 residues. CDR3 coding DNA: TGTGCCAGCAGTCCCGGACTAGCCGCAGAGACCCAGTACCTC. It specifies CASSPGLAAETQYL.

This clonotype occurred a few times. CDR3 nucleotides: TGTGCCAGCAGTGTCATCTGGCATGAGCAGTTCTTC. Amino acids: CASSVIWHEQFF. J is TRBJ2-1 and V is TRBV2; D gene ambiguous. Germline assignment: CDR1 SNHLY and CDR2 FYNNEI. The CDR3 runs 12 residues. V was pared by 4 bases and J by 8 bases, with 9 bases between. Full variable domain (rest looked up from reference TRBV2 and TRBJ2-1): EPEVTQTPSHQVTQMGQEVILRCVPISNHLYFYWYRQILGQKVEFLVSFYNNEISEKSEIFDDQFSVERPDGSNFTLKIRSTKLEDSAMYFCASSVIWHEQFFGPGTRLTVL.

This clonotype was recorded many times. This chain links TRBV24-1 with TRBJ2-2; 9 positions match TRBD1. The CDR3 loop spans 16 amino acids. V was clipped by 3 bases and J by 4 bases; unmatched bases: 5. CDR1 KGHDR and CDR2 SFDVKD come from the germline V gene. In DNA, the CDR3 is TGTGCCACCAGTGATCCCGGGACAGGGATCACCGGGGAGCTGTTTTTT. Its protein is CATSDPGTGITGELFF.

The rearrangement uses TRBV19 and TRBJ2-3; D gene unclear. Germline V gives CDR1 LNHDA, CDR2 SQIVND (reference sequence). V was clipped by 6 bases and J by 6 bases, with 10 bases between them. The CDR3 covers 12 residues. In nucleotides, the CDR3 is TGTGCCAGTAGATCGCTAGAGGATACGCAGTATTTT. It encodes CASRSLEDTQYF.

The genes are TRBV2 and TRBJ1-2; 9 positions agree with TRBD1. V trimming: 7 bases; J trimming: 6 bases; junction bases outside the gene matches: 6. This CDR3 is built from 13 residues. Germline CDR1 and CDR2: SNHLY and FYNNEI. The CDR3 DNA is TGTGCCAGCACCAAGGGACAGGGACATGGCTACACCTTC. Encoded protein: CASTKGQGHGYTF.

This clonotype was observed many times. This sequence joins TRBV7-9 and TRBJ1-2; D ambiguous. Trimming left V 3 bases short and J 4 bases short, with 12 bases between. The CDR3 covers 14 residues. Germline V gives CDR1 SEHNR, CDR2 FQNEAQ (reference sequence). For the CDR3, the DNA is TGTGCCAGCAGCTTTAATACAGAAAGCTATGGCTACACCTTC. Encoded protein: CASSFNTESYGYTF.

J is TRBJ1-1 and V is TRBV11-2, with unresolved D. The germline V gene has CDR1 SGHAT and CDR2 FQNNGV. The CDR3 extends over 13 amino acids. V was trimmed by 6 bases and J by 10 bases, leaving 18 bases between them. Written as DNA, the CDR3 is TGTGCCAGCAGTAACACTAGACTATCACGAGCTTTCTTT. Translated: CASSNTRLSRAFF.

This clonotype was seen at least ten times. The genes are TRBV6-6 and TRBJ1-5; no firm D call. V dropped 2 bases and J dropped 3 bases, with 8 bases sitting between them. The germline CDR1 and CDR2 sequences are MNHNY and SVGAGI (reference sequence). The CDR3 is 14 amino acids. CDR3 nucleotide sequence: TGTGCCAGCAGTTACCGGCAGACCAATCAGCCCCAGCATTTT. Amino acids: CASSYRQTNQPQHF.

The sample holds many counts of this clonotype. The chain combines TRBV29-1 with TRBJ1-1; possibly TRBD1 for D (5 bases). The ends were cut back, 3 bases at V and 1 base at J, with 9 bases in the middle. Germline loops: CDR1 SQVTM, CDR2 ANQGSEA. The length of the CDR3 is 13 residues. CDR3 DNA: TGCAGCGTTGATCTGGGGGGGAACACTGAAGCTTTCTTT. It codes for CSVDLGGNTEAFF.

About this clonotype: A read error is possible here, since a much larger clone lies one base away. The final CDR3 position lacks the conserved phenylalanine or tryptophan, pointing to a likely read error. This chain connects TRBV20-1 to TRBJ1-6; 8 bases map to TRBD1. CDR1 is DFQATT, CDR2 SNEGSKA, per germline (reference sequence). This CDR3 is built from 14 residues. J lost 5 bases, V lost 4 bases, and 4 bases had no gene match. CDR3 coding DNA: TGCAGTGCTAACGGACAGGGAAATAATTCACCCCTCCACTCT. It translates to CSANGQGNNSPLHS.

This sequence joins TRBV11-2 and TRBJ1-2; D may be TRBD1 (5 bases). V was shortened by 5 bases and J by 8 bases, with 15 bases between the two germline ends. Germline values: CDR1 SGHAT, CDR2 FQNNGV. CDR3 length: 13 amino acids. CDR3 DNA sequence: TGTGCCAGCAGCGCCCGGGACTGGGGCGGCTACACCTTC. Amino acid sequence: CASSARDWGGYTF.

This chain uses TRBV6-1 with TRBJ2-7; 8 bases fit TRBD1. The CDR3 consists of 15 residues. Germline-derived CDR1 and CDR2 are MNHNS and SASEGT. The V gene end was trimmed by 4 bases and the J gene end by 1 base; junction bases not matched to a gene: 6. The CDR3 here is CASSAGGHLSYEQYF. The CDR3 DNA follows: TGTGCCAGCAGTGCAGGGGGCCACCTTTCCTACGAGCAGTACTTC.

Comments on this clonotype: Just one base apart from a much larger clone, this may be a read error. V gene TRBV7-4 combines with J gene TRBJ1-1; 7 nucleotides align to TRBD1. CDR3 length equals 14 residues. CDR1 SGHVT and CDR2 SQSDAQ come from the germline V gene. The CDR3 protein is CASSFRDRLSRASF. CDR3 nucleotides: TGTGCCAGCAGCTTCCGGGACAGACTATCACGAGCTTCCTTT.

The chain employs TRBV4-2 and TRBJ2-7, with D tentatively TRBD2 (5 bases). CDR1 and CDR2 (germline): LGHNA, YNFKEQ. V was cut by 3 bases and J by 1 base, with 13 bases left in between. The CDR3 spans 15 residues. CDR3 residues: CASSQEEDGSYEQYF. In DNA form, the CDR3 reads TGTGCCAGCAGCCAGGAGGAAGACGGTTCCTACGAGCAGTACTTC.

This clonotype has a handful of counts. V is TRBV12-3 or TRBV12-4 and J is TRBJ2-7; 9 bases are shared with TRBD1. The CDR3 length is 14 residues. The V segment lost 6 bases and the J segment 5 bases; nucleotides outside the gene matches: 8. CDR3 in amino acids: CASSHRGRSDEQYF. CDR3 sequence (DNA): TGTGCCAGCAGCCACAGGGGGCGCAGCGACGAGCAGTACTTC.

This clonotype has at least ten counts. The chain joins TRBV15 to TRBJ2-7; tentatively, D is TRBD1 (5 bases). CDR3 length: 14 amino acids. V was cut by 5 bases and J by 3 bases, with 14 bases left in between. Germline CDR1 LNHNV, CDR2 YYDKDF (reference sequence). The DNA for the CDR3 is TGTGCCACCAGCGTCTCTTGGGGCTTCTACGAGCAGTACTTC. Translation gives CATSVSWGFYEQYF.